Reported below is one T cell receptor (beta chain). The data are from a study of cytomegalovirus exposure and HLA in healthy donors. The CDR3 loop spans 17 amino acids. In germline, CDR1 is MDHEN, CDR2 SYDVKM. Participants comprised healthy donors of bone marrow. Researchers ran the PCR with 60 Vbeta and 13 Jbeta primers. Profiled with immunoSEQ multiplex PCR; TCRdb holds only in-frame clones, not every one. The sample records about 120,000 clones, 81% being singletons. The gene calls are TRBV28 and TRBJ2-5, with TRBD2 matching over 8 bases. The DNA end favors TRBJ2-7, so the J call may be wrong. Sequencing was done on a sample of PBMCs. The sequence was obtained from a woman in her 30s in good health and CMV-seronegative. The CDR3 is CASSLIGGGGSSYEQYF. CDR3 in DNA: TGTGCCAGCAGTTTAATCGGGGGGGGAGGCAGCTCCTACGAGCAGTACTTC.